This entry lists 7 T cell receptor beta chains sequenced from one sample in a study of cytomegalovirus exposure and HLA in healthy donors (dated by TCRdb to 2015 to 2018). The library was produced with the immunoSEQ multiplex PCR assay. A mixture of 60 forward primers for TCR Vbeta segments and 13 reverse primers for TCR Jbeta segments was used in the multiplex PCR. Held by TCRdb, this immuneACCESS table contains in-frame sequences only and omits some clones. Under half of the omission traces to an unresolved V gene where checked; the cause of the rest is unknown. In all, the sample holds 110,000 to 150,000 clones, and about 10% of those were seen once. Clones ranked in the top ten supply 1.8% of the sample. The sequenced material came from PBMCs. Source of these receptors: a man aged 50-59 years in good health and CMV-seronegative.

In its sample, this clone was seen a few times. V and J are TRBV25-1 and TRBJ2-7; D is perhaps TRBD1 (6 bases). The V gene lost 2 bases and the J gene lost 5 bases, with 10 bases spanning the gap. This CDR3 has 13 amino acids. The germline CDR1 and CDR2 sequences are MGHDK and SYGVNS. In nucleotides, the CDR3 is TGTGCCAGCAGTGAAACAGGGACGGACGAGCAGTACTTC. As protein: CASSETGTDEQYF.

This chain uses TRBV5-1 with TRBJ2-2; TRBD1 matches at 10 bases. CDR1 is SGHRS, CDR2 YFSETQ, per germline. The junction had 6 bases not matched to a gene; V was cut back by 4 bases and J by 3 bases. This CDR3 contains 16 residues. For the CDR3, the DNA is TGCGCCAGCAGCCTGCATGGGACAGGGGACACCGGGGAGCTGTTTTTT. As protein: CASSLHGTGDTGELFF.

The V and J genes are TRBV28 and TRBJ1-5, with a possible D match to TRBD1 (5 bases). There are 17 residues in the CDR3. CDR1 MDHEN and CDR2 SYDVKM come from the germline V gene. The ends were cut back, 0 bases at V and 2 bases at J, with 14 bases in the middle. In nucleotides, the CDR3 is TGTGCCAGCAGTTTATGGGATCGCGGGGGGGGCAATCAGCCCCAGCATTTT. It translates to CASSLWDRGGGNQPQHF.

The chain recombines TRBV27 with TRBJ1-2; D is unclear. This CDR3 spans 14 amino acids. V lost 7 bases, J lost 3 bases, and 15 bases lay in between. The germline gives CDR1 MNHEY, CDR2 SMNVEV (reference sequence). The DNA of the CDR3 is TGTGCCAGCACCACACTCATCGGGGACTATGGCTACACCTTC. It encodes CASTTLIGDYGYTF.

This clone was seen a handful of times. V usage is TRBV6-5 and J usage is TRBJ1-1; 8 nucleotides align to TRBD1. The CDR3 spans 14 residues. CDR1 is MNHEY, CDR2 SVGAGI, per germline. The junction had 8 bases not matched to a gene; V was cut back by 4 bases and J by 7 bases. The DNA for the CDR3 is TGTGCCAGCAGTTGGGGAAACAGGGGGATTGAAGCTTTCTTT. It translates to CASSWGNRGIEAFF.

V and J are TRBV27 and TRBJ1-1; TRBD1 matches 7 bases. This CDR3 region has 16 residues. The germline CDR1 and CDR2 sequences are MNHEY and SMNVEV (reference sequence). V was pared by 8 bases and J by 1 base, with 13 bases of the junction left unmatched. The DNA of the CDR3 is TGTGCCAGCCGCTTCTCTCACAGGGGAGGGAACACTGAAGCTTTCTTT. As protein: CASRFSHRGGNTEAFF.

CDR3 DNA: TGTGCCAGCAGCTTAGAGGGACAGCACACCGGGGAGCTGTTTTTT. Amino acid sequence: CASSLEGQHTGELFF. This chain connects TRBV7-7 to TRBJ2-2; 7 nucleotides align to TRBD1. Germline CDR1 reads SSHAT; CDR2 reads FNYEAQ (reference sequence). V dropped 1 base and J dropped 3; count of bases not matched to a gene: 2. The CDR3 consists of 15 residues.